The T cell receptor beta chain described here comes from a study of cytomegalovirus exposure and HLA in healthy donors. In the study overall: The 120 validation repertoires were produced on the same platform as the roughly 690 repertoires of the first cohort. This was reported in a later analysis. General study findings and limits: There were three CMV-associated chains whose specificity for CMV antigens was confirmed in vitro. Accounts indicate the classifier identified cytomegalovirus status with strong specificity and sensitivity. Rarity characterized most TCR sequences, yet some public TCRs appeared in many donors.

As concerns this clone: Its specificity is not known.

The germline CDR1 and CDR2 sequences are SGHRS and YFSETQ. V lost 5 bases to trimming and J lost 5 bases, with 16 bases between them. The CDR3 spans 14 residues. Libraries were prepared by immunoSEQ multiplex PCR; TCRdb keeps only in-frame clonotypes and omits some of them. Of over 100,000 clones in the sample, around nine tenths were seen once. This receptor was obtained from a woman aged 18-35 years in good health and CMV-seronegative. Sequenced input: PBMCs. The gene calls are TRBV5-1 and TRBJ2-5, with a tentative D call TRBD2 (6 bases). The chain's CDR3 is CASSHAGFAETQYF. The CDR3 DNA sequence: TGCGCCAGCAGTCATGCGGGGTTCGCGGAGACCCAGTACTTC.